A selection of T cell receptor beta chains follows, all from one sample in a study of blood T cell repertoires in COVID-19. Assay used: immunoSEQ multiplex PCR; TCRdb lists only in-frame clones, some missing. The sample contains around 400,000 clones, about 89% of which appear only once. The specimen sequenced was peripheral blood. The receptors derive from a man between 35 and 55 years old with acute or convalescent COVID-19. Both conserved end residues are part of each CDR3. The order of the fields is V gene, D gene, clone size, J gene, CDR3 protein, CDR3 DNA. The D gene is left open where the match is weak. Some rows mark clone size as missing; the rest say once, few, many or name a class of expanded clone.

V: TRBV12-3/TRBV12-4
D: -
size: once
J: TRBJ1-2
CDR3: CASGKGLSYGYTF
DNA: TGTGCCAGCGGTAAGGGGCTCAGCTATGGCTACACCTTC

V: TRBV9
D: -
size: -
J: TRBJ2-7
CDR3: CASSPPLRYEQYF
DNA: TGTGCCAGCAGCCCTCCTCTCCGCTACGAGCAGTACTTC

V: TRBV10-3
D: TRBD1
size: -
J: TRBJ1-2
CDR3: CAISESRDRVYYQGYTF
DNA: TGTGCCATCAGTGAGTCGAGGGACAGGGTTTATTATCAGGGCTACACCTTC

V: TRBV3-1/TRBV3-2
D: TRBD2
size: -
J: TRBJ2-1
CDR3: CASSQIIYLRGGGHYNEQFF
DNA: TGTGCCAGCAGCCAAATAATTTACTTGCGGGGCGGGGGGCATTACAATGAGCAGTTCTTC

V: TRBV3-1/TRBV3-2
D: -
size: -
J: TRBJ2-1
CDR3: CASSQVHRSSYNEQFF
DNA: TGTGCCAGCAGCCAAGTTCACAGGAGTTCCTACAATGAGCAGTTCTTC

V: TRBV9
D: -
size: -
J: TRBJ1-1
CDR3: CASSAQTGTEAFF
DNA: TGTGCCAGCAGCGCGCAGACGGGCACTGAAGCTTTCTTT

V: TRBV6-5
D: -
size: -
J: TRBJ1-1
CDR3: CAGARGTEAFF
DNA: TGTGCCGGGGCGCGAGGCACTGAAGCTTTCTTT

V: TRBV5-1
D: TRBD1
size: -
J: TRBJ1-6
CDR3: CASSLRAQGDSPLHF
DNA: TGCGCCAGCAGCTTGAGGGCGCAGGGGGATTCACCCCTCCACTTT

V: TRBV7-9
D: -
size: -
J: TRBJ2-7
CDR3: CASSLDGVSYEQYF
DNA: TGTGCCAGCAGCTTGGACGGGGTATCCTACGAGCAGTACTTC

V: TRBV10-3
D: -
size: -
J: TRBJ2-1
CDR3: CAISESQGSDEQFF
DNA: TGTGCCATCAGTGAGTCACAGGGTTCGGATGAGCAGTTCTTC

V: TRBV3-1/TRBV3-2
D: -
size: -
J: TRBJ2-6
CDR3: CASSQGTPGTGANVLTF
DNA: TGTGCCAGCAGCCAGGGGACACCTGGGACTGGGGCCAACGTCCTGACTTTC

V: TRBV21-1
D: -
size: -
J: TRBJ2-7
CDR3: CASSKEPRTGNLSYEQYF
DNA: TGTGCCAGCAGCAAAGAACCGCGGACAGGGAACCTCTCCTACGAGCAGTACTTC

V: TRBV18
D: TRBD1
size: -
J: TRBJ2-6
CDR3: CASSAGTGGSGANVLTF
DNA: TGTGCCAGCTCCGCCGGGACAGGGGGCTCTGGGGCCAACGTCCTGACTTTC

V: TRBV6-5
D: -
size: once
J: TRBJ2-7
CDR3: CASSYSTSYEQYF
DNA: TGTGCCAGCAGTTACTCCACATCCTACGAGCAGTACTTC

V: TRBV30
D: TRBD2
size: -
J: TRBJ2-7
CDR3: CAWNGGVSDEQYF
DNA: TGTGCCTGGAATGGGGGGGTTAGCGACGAGCAGTACTTC

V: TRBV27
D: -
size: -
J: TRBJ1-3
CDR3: CASRMAGSGNTIYF
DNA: TGTGCCAGCAGAATGGCAGGCTCTGGAAACACCATATATTTT

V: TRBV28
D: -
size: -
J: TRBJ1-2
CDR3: CASRPLDRKDGYTF
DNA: TGTGCCAGCAGACCACTTGACAGGAAGGATGGCTACACCTTC

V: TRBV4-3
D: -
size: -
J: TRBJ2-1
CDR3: CASSQELQGNEQFF
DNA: TGCGCCAGCAGCCAAGAACTGCAGGGCAATGAGCAGTTCTTC

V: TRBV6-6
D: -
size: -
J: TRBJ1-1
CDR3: CASSYAENTEAFF
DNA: TGTGCCAGCAGTTACGCAGAGAACACTGAAGCTTTCTTT

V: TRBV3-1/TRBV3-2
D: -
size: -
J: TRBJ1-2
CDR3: CASSRSENGYTF
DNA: TGTGCCAGCAGCCGAAGTGAGAATGGCTACACCTTC

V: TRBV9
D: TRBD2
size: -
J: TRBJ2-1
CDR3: CASSVASGGMSSYNEQFF
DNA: TGTGCCAGCAGCGTAGCTAGCGGGGGAATGAGCTCCTACAATGAGCAGTTCTTC

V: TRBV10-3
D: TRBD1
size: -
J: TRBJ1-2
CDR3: CAAGTASNYGYTF
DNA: TGTGCCGCCGGGACAGCGAGTAACTATGGCTACACCTTC

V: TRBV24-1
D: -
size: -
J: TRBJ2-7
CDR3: CATSSNSYEQYF
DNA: TGTGCCACCAGTTCCAACAGCTACGAGCAGTACTTC

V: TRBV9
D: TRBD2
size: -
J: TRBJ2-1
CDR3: CASSVAPLAGPNEQFF
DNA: TGTGCCAGCAGCGTAGCTCCTCTAGCGGGCCCGAATGAGCAGTTCTTC

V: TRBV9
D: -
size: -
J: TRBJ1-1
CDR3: CASSPSQGSGTEAFF
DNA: TGTGCCAGCAGCCCCTCACAGGGTTCCGGCACTGAAGCTTTCTTT

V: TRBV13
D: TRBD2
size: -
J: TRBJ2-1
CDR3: CASSPRTSGGPEDEQFF
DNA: TGTGCCAGCAGCCCGAGGACTAGCGGGGGGCCCGAGGATGAGCAGTTCTTC

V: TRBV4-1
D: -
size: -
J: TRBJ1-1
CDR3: CASSLNSATEAFF
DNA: TGCGCCAGCAGCCTTAATAGCGCCACTGAAGCTTTCTTT

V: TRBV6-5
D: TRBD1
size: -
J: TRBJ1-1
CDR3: CASRRGQGYTEAFF
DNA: TGTGCCAGCAGGAGGGGACAGGGGTACACTGAAGCTTTCTTT

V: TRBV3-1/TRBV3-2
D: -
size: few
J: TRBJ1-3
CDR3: CASSQDFTAGNTIYF
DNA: TGTGCCAGCAGCCAAGATTTCACAGCCGGAAACACCATATATTTT

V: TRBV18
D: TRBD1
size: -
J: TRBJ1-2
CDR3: CASSPRDRGGGYTF
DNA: TGTGCCAGCTCACCACGAGACAGGGGCGGAGGCTACACCTTC

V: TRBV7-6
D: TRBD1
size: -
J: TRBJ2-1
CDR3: CASSLLDRGLWDEQFF
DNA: TGTGCCAGCAGCCTATTGGACAGGGGGCTTTGGGATGAGCAGTTCTTC

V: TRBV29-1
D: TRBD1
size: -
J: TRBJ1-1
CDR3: CSGTPQPDRGPNTEAFF
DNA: TGCAGCGGGACACCACAACCGGACAGGGGGCCGAACACTGAAGCTTTCTTT

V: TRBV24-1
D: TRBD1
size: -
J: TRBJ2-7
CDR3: CATSDHGGTGAYEQYF
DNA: TGTGCCACCAGTGACCACGGAGGGACAGGGGCGTACGAGCAGTACTTC

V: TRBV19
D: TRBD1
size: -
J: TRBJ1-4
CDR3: CASSRLRQGSDEKLFF
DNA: TGTGCCAGTAGTAGACTAAGACAGGGGTCGGATGAAAAACTGTTTTTT

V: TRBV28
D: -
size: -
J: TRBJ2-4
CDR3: CASSFDSLAKNIQYF
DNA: TGTGCCAGCAGTTTCGACAGTTTAGCCAAAAACATTCAGTACTTC

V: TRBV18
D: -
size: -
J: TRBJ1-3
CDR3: CASSPGDSGNTIYF
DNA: TGTGCCAGCTCACCAGGAGACTCTGGAAACACCATATATTTT

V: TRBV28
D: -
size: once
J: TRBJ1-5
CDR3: CASIRQPRNQPQHF
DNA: TGTGCCAGCATTCGACAGCCCCGAAATCAGCCCCAGCATTTT

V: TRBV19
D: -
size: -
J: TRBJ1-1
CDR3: CASSQTGWDTEAFF
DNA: TGTGCCAGTAGCCAGACAGGTTGGGACACTGAAGCTTTCTTT

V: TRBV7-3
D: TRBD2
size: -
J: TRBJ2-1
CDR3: CASSPGTISYNEQFF
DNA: TGTGCCAGCAGCCCCGGGACTATCTCCTACAATGAGCAGTTCTTC

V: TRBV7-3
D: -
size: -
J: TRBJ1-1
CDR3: CASSKAGTGGTEAFF
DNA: TGTGCCAGCAGCAAAGCCGGGACTGGAGGTACTGAAGCTTTCTTT

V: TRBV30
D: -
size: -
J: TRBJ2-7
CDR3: CAWSVTRSSYEQYF
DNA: TGTGCCTGGAGTGTAACGCGGAGCTCCTACGAGCAGTACTTC

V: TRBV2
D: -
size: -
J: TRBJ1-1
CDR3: CASSESPGDGNTEAFF
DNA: TGTGCCAGCAGTGAATCCCCAGGGGATGGGAACACTGAAGCTTTCTTT

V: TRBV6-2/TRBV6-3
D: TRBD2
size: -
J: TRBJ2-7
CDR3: CASSYSLAGASSYEQYF
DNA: TGTGCCAGCAGTTACTCACTAGCGGGGGCCTCGTCCTACGAGCAGTACTTC

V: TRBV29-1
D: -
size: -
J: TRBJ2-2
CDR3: CSVFTGLNTGELFF
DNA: TGCAGCGTATTTACAGGGCTGAACACCGGGGAGCTGTTTTTT

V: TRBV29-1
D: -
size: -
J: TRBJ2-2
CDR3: CSVEWGAGELFF
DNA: TGCAGCGTTGAATGGGGGGCCGGGGAGCTGTTTTTT

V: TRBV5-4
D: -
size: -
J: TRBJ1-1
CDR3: CASSLPRGMNTEAFF
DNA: TGTGCCAGCAGCTTGCCCCGGGGAATGAACACTGAAGCTTTCTTT

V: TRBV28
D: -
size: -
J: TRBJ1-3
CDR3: CASREGQAGNTIYF
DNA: TGTGCCAGCAGAGAGGGTCAGGCTGGAAACACCATATATTTT

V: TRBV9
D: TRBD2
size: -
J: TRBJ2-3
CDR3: CASSQLSGGPGSTDTQYF
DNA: TGTGCCAGCAGCCAACTCAGCGGGGGCCCCGGGAGTACAGATACGCAGTATTTT

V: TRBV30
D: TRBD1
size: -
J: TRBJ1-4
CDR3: CAWSVTDRGQGKLFF
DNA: TGTGCCTGGAGTGTAACCGACAGGGGGCAAGGAAAACTGTTTTTT

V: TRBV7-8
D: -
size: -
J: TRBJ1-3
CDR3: CASSLGLREYTIYF
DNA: TGTGCCAGCAGCTTAGGCCTGAGAGAATACACCATATATTTT

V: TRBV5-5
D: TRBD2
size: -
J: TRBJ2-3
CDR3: CASSGTNTDTQYF
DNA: TGTGCCAGCTCCGGGACTAACACAGATACGCAGTATTTT

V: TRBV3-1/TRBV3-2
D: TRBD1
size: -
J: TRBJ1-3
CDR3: CASSHWYGTGTSGNTIYF
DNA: TGTGCCAGCAGTCACTGGTACGGGACAGGGACTTCTGGAAACACCATATATTTT